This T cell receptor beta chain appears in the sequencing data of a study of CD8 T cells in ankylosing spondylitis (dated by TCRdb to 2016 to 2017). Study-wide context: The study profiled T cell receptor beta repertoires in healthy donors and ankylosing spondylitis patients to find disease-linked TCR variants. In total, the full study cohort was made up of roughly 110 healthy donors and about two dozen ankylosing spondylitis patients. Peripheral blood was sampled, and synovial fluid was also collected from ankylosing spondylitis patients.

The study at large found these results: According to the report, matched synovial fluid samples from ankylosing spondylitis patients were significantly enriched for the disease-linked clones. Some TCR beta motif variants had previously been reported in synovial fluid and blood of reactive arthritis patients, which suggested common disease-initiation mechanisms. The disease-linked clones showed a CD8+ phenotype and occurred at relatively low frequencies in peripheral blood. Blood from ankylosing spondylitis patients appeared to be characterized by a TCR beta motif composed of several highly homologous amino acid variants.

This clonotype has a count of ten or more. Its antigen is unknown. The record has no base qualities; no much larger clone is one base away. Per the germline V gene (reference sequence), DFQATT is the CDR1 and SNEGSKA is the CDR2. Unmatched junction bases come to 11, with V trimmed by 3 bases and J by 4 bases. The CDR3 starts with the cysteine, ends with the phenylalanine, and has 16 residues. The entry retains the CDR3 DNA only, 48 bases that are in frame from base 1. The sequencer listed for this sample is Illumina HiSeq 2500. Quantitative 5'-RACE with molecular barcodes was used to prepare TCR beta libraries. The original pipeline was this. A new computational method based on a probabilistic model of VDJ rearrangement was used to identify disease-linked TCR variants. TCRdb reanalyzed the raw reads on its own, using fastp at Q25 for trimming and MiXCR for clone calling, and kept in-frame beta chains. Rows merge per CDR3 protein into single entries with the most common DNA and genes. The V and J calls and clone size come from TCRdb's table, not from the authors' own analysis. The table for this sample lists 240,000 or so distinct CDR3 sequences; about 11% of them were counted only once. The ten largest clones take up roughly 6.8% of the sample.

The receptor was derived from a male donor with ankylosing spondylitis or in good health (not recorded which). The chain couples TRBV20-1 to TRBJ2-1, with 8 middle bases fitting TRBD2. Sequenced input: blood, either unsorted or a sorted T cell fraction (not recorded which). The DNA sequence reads TGCAGTGCTAGGGGCTTTGGGCGGGGGGTTTACAATGAGCAGTTCTTC. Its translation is CSARGFGRGVYNEQFF.